These T cell receptor beta chains were read from a single sample in a study of blood T cell repertoires in COVID-19. Clones were read by immunoSEQ multiplex PCR, and TCRdb kept only the in-frame ones, dropping some. Of approximately 99,000 clones in the sample, 88% are singletons; the top ten hold over 2%. Input material: peripheral blood. Source of these receptors: a human donor in a cohort sampled during active COVID-19. The CDR3 runs from the conserved cysteine through the conserved F or W. D genes are given only for firm matches. Size values are once, few and many counts, or a class for expanded clones, and some rows have none.

J | V | D | size | DNA | CDR3
TRBJ2-5 | TRBV15 | TRBD2 | - | TGTGCCACCAGCAGACTTACGACTAGCGGGAGCGGGGAGACCCAGTACTTC | CATSRLTTSGSGETQYF
TRBJ2-3 | TRBV18 | TRBD2 | once | TGTGCCAGCTCTCCCGGGGGGGACCCAGATACGCAGTATTTT | CASSPGGDPDTQYF
TRBJ1-5 | TRBV5-6 | - | few | TGTGCCAGCAGCTATGGGGGGAGCAATCAGCCCCAGCATTTT | CASSYGGSNQPQHF
TRBJ1-3 | TRBV6-5 | - | - | TGTGCCAGCAGGGAGAACTCTGGAAACACCATATATTTT | CASRENSGNTIYF
TRBJ1-2 | TRBV19 | - | - | TGTGCCAGTAGTAGCTTACACCCAGAGGCTAACTATGGCTACACCTTC | CASSSLHPEANYGYTF
TRBJ1-4 | TRBV4-1 | - | - | TGCGCCAGCAGCCACAGGGGCCCTAATGAAAAACTGTTTTTT | CASSHRGPNEKLFF
TRBJ2-1 | TRBV2 | - | - | TGTGCCAGCAGTGAATTCAGGAACAATGAGCAGTTCTTC | CASSEFRNNEQFF
TRBJ1-4 | TRBV18 | - | - | TGTGCCAGCTCACTCGCCAGTGGTGAAAAACTGTTTTTT | CASSLASGEKLFF
TRBJ2-6 | TRBV19 | TRBD1 | - | TGTGCCACGGGACAGACCCACTCTGGGGCCAACGTCCTGACTTTC | CATGQTHSGANVLTF
TRBJ2-5 | TRBV5-5 | TRBD2 | - | TGTGCCAGCAGCTTGGCTAGCGGGGGGGCCCAAGAGACCCAGTACTTC | CASSLASGGAQETQYF
TRBJ2-5 | TRBV11-2 | - | - | TGTGCCAGCAGCTTAGTATCCCAAGAGACCCAGTACTTC | CASSLVSQETQYF
TRBJ1-4 | TRBV6-1 | TRBD1 | - | TGTGCCAGCAGTGAACCGGGACAGGGCTATGAAAAACTGTTTTTT | CASSEPGQGYEKLFF
TRBJ1-4 | TRBV6-6 | - | - | TGTGCCAGCTGCCGGGGAACGGCTGAAAAACTGTTTTTT | CASCRGTAEKLFF
TRBJ2-3 | TRBV27 | TRBD2 | - | TGTGCCAGCAGTCCACGGACTAGAGGCCCAGATACGCAGTATTTT | CASSPRTRGPDTQYF
TRBJ2-5 | TRBV28 | - | - | TGTGCCAGCAGTTTAAGGGGGAATGGAGAGACCCAGTACTTC | CASSLRGNGETQYF
TRBJ2-7 | TRBV19 | - | - | TGTGCCAGTAGTAAGGGAAAGGGGTCACCTTACGAGCAGTACTTC | CASSKGKGSPYEQYF
TRBJ1-1 | TRBV28 | TRBD1 | - | TGTGCCAGCAGTCCCCGGCCGAACAGGGGGCCAATGAACACTGAAGCTTTCTTT | CASSPRPNRGPMNTEAFF
TRBJ1-1 | TRBV7-9 | TRBD1 | - | TGTGCCAGCAGTTTCGGACAGGGGGCAGGGAATGAAGCTTTCTTT | CASSFGQGAGNEAFF